The next 3 T cell receptor beta chains were all read from a single sample in a study of liver allograft versus peripheral blood T cells. Study-wide background: Hepatic allograft T cell receptor repertoires were evaluated relative to those present in recipients' peripheral blood.

Each CDR3 protein is one row after TCRdb ran MiXCR on the reads. The data show 9,000 to 9,500 distinct CDR3 sequences, about a fifth seen once. These receptors originate from a human patient who had a liver transplant. Some T cells may have originated in the graft donor.

With respect to this clonotype: A much larger clone lies a single base off, so this may be a read error. The chain recombines TRBV28 with TRBJ2-1; possible D gene TRBD1, 6 bases. Trimming pared 6 bases from V and 6 bases from J, leaving 18 bases between. The CDR3 is made up of 15 amino acids. The germline gives CDR1 MDHEN, CDR2 SYDVKM. The CDR3 here is CASRGGQTVCNEQFF. CDR3 coding DNA: TGTGCCAGCAGAGGCGGACAGACCGTTTGCAATGAGCAGTTCTTC.

This chain connects TRBV6-5 to TRBJ1-5; 7 bases are shared with TRBD1. The CDR3 has 14 amino acids. V dropped 6 bases and J dropped 4; count of bases not matched to a gene: 6. Germline V gene data show CDR1 as MNHEY and CDR2 as SVGAGI. The CDR3 loop is CASSRGADNQPQHF. The CDR3 nucleotides read TGTGCCAGCAGCAGGGGGGCTGATAATCAGCCCCAGCATTTT.

This clonotype was counted a few times. The CDR3 sequence: CSAGTSMRETQYF. The CDR3, as DNA: TGCAGTGCTGGGACTAGTATGCGGGAGACCCAGTACTTC. This chain connects TRBV20-1 to TRBJ2-5; TRBD2 aligns across 8 bases. The germline V gene has CDR1 DFQATT and CDR2 SNEGSKA (reference sequence). With 5 bases clipped from V and 5 bases from J, the junction kept 7 bases outside the gene matches. This CDR3 is built from 13 residues.